Below are 31 T cell receptor beta chains sequenced from a single sample in a study of monozygotic twins with inflammatory bowel disease. From the 5' RACE reads, TCRdb lists one entry per CDR3 protein and no DNA. This repertoire includes 330,000 or so distinct CDR3 sequences. Sequencing was performed on blood. Every receptor here comes from a human donor with ulcerative colitis or Crohn's disease, or a healthy co-twin of an affected twin (not recorded which).

The gene calls are TRBV5-1 and TRBJ2-2; TCRdb reports TRBD1, a call that lacks DNA to check it against. The CDR3 length is 16 residues. Germline V lookup: CDR1 SGHRS, CDR2 YFSETQ. CDR3 sequence: CASSLDGTGVTGELFF.

The chain is built from TRBV10-3 and TRBJ2-7; checking the TCRdb D call of TRBD1 is not possible without DNA. This CDR3 is built from 13 residues. Germline CDR1 ENHRY, CDR2 SYGVKD. CDR3 sequence: CAISGQGVDEQYF.

The gene calls are TRBV2 and TRBJ1-1; no DNA is available, so the TRBD1 call from TCRdb remains unchecked. Germline V CDR1 and CDR2: SNHLY, FYNNEI. This CDR3 spans 14 amino acids. The CDR3 loop is CASRDTGKGTEAFF.

The chain carries TRBV5-1 and TRBJ2-1; TCRdb outputs TRBD2, but without DNA this stays unchecked. Germline V gene sequence: CDR1 SGHRS, CDR2 YFSETQ. The CDR3 has 14 residues. This chain's CDR3 is CASSFSGNSNEQFF. Variable domain in full (rest from reference TRBV5-1 and TRBJ2-1): KAGVTQTPRYLIKTRGQQVTLSCSPISGHRSVSWYQQTPGQGLQFLFEYFSETQRNKGNFPGRFSGRQFSNSRSEMNVSTLELGDSALYLCASSFSGNSNEQFFGPGTRLTVL.

The chain couples TRBV7-9 to TRBJ1-4. From germline, CDR1 is SEHNR and CDR2 FQNEAQ (reference sequence). This CDR3 region has 12 residues. The CDR3 region is CASGLANLELFF.

V usage is TRBV7-9 and J usage is TRBJ2-1; no DNA is available, so the TRBD2 call from TCRdb remains unchecked. The CDR3 contains 17 residues. The germline V gene encodes CDR1 SEHNR and CDR2 FQNEAQ (reference sequence). CDR3 sequence reads: CASSSRLAGDVGNEQFF.

The V and J genes are TRBV5-1 and TRBJ2-7; TCRdb designates TRBD1, a call that cannot be tested without DNA. Germline CDR1 reads SGHRS; CDR2 reads YFSETQ. The CDR3 consists of 15 residues. Here the CDR3 reads CASSVMTGDRYEQYF.

The chain employs TRBV9 and TRBJ1-2. Germline values: CDR1 SGDLS, CDR2 YYNGEE. CDR3 length: 14 amino acids. CDR3 loop: CASSVGGDDYGYTF. The entire variable domain, with the rest obtained from reference TRBV9 and TRBJ1-2, is as follows: DSGVTQTPKHLITATGQRVTLRCSPRSGDLSVYWYQQSLDQGLQFLIQYYNGEERAKGNILERFSAQQFPDLHSELNLSSLELGDSALYFCASSVGGDDYGYTFGSGTRLTVV.

The genes are TRBV3-1 and TRBJ2-1; TCRdb returns TRBD1, unconfirmable since there is no DNA. Germline assignment: CDR1 LGHDT and CDR2 YNNKEL (reference sequence). The CDR3 length is 16 residues. The CDR3 sequence is CASSQWGQGTVDVQFF.

The chain joins TRBV24-1 to TRBJ2-1; the D call of TRBD1 rests on TCRdb alone, since no DNA is present to check it. This CDR3 is 15 amino acids long. Germline V gene sequence: CDR1 KGHDR, CDR2 SFDVKD. CDR3 loop: CATSVRQGSYNEQFF.

The V call is TRBV11-2, the J call TRBJ1-1; absent DNA, TCRdb's TRBD1 call cannot be checked. The germline gives CDR1 SGHAT, CDR2 FQNNGV. This CDR3 spans 16 amino acids. The CDR3 protein is CASSSDSGGGLTEAFF.

The chain carries TRBV5-4 and TRBJ2-2. The germline gives CDR1 SGHNT, CDR2 YYREEE (reference sequence). The CDR3 extends over 15 amino acids. The CDR3: CASSSGPQNTGELFF.

The chain employs TRBV18 and TRBJ2-5; the D gene TCRdb calls, TRBD1, cannot be checked with no DNA. Germline loops: CDR1 KGHSH, CDR2 LQKENI. CDR3 length: 16 residues. The CDR3 sequence is CASSPQQQGIKETQYF.

The genes are TRBV12-3 or TRBV12-4 and TRBJ2-3; TCRdb lists TRBD1, though no DNA is available to test this call. CDR3 length: 15 amino acids. CDR3 region: CASSHGGASTDTQYF.

The V and J genes are TRBV5-6 and TRBJ2-5; as DNA is missing, the TRBD1 call by TCRdb cannot be tested. The CDR3 totals 12 residues. Germline V gene sequence: CDR1 SGHDT, CDR2 YYEEEE. CDR3 in amino acids: CASSFGMETQYF.

The chain couples TRBV28 to TRBJ2-7. The CDR3 runs 15 residues. Per germline, CDR1 MDHEN and CDR2 SYDVKM. CDR3 loop: CASTGRHSSSYEQYF.

This chain links TRBV28 with TRBJ2-5; there is no DNA to check the TCRdb D call of TRBD2. The CDR3 sequence is 14 residues long. Germline V gives CDR1 MDHEN, CDR2 SYDVKM. CDR3 sequence reads: CASRYSGLGKSMHF.

The chain has TRBV5-1 and TRBJ1-1. Germline-derived CDR1 and CDR2 are SGHRS and YFSETQ. The CDR3 contains 13 residues. CDR3 sequence reads: CASSLKGSVEAFF.

V and J are TRBV3-1 and TRBJ1-2; TCRdb designates TRBD1, a call that cannot be tested without DNA. Germline CDR1 and CDR2: LGHDT and YNNKEL (reference sequence). The CDR3 has 14 amino acids. CDR3 residues: CASSHGSAPYGYTF. The whole variable domain, remainder taken from reference TRBV3-1 and TRBJ1-2, is DTAVSQTPKYLVTQMGNDKSIKCEQNLGHDTMYWYKQDSKKFLKIMFSYNNKELIINETVPNRFSPKSPDKAHLNLHINSLELGDSAVYFCASSHGSAPYGYTFGSGTRLTVV.

This chain connects TRBV27 to TRBJ1-6; without DNA, the TCRdb call of TRBD1 cannot be checked. The CDR3 totals 15 residues. CDR1 is MNHEY, CDR2 SMNVEV, per germline (reference sequence). CDR3 amino acids: CASSLTRQGLSPLHF.

The V call is TRBV5-5, the J call TRBJ1-2; TCRdb reports TRBD1, a call that lacks DNA to check it against. CDR3 size: 15 residues. From germline, CDR1 is SGHKS and CDR2 YYEKEE (reference sequence). The CDR3 sequence: CASSSAAGIDYGYTF. Drawing the rest from reference TRBV5-5 and TRBJ1-2, the complete variable domain is DAGVTQSPTHLIKTRGQQVTLRCSPISGHKSVSWYQQVLGQGPQFIFQYYEKEERGRGNFPDRFSARQFPNYSSELNVNALLLGDSALYLCASSSAAGIDYGYTFGSGTRLTVV.

The rearrangement joins TRBV5-1 to TRBJ2-3; TCRdb reports TRBD1, a call that lacks DNA to check it against. CDR3 length: 17 residues. CDR1 is SGHRS, CDR2 YFSETQ, per germline. CDR3 sequence: CASSSGQRSIEADTQYF.

The CDR3: CASRSTSGSINEQFF. The chain recombines TRBV5-1 with TRBJ2-1; without DNA, the TCRdb call of TRBD2 cannot be checked. Germline CDR1 SGHRS, CDR2 YFSETQ. The CDR3 length is 15 residues.

The V gene is TRBV24-1, the J gene TRBJ2-1; with no DNA, the TCRdb D assignment of TRBD2 cannot be verified. Germline CDR1 and CDR2: KGHDR and SFDVKD. This CDR3 comprises 13 residues. CDR3 protein: CATSVDSRNEQFF.

V usage is TRBV6-6 and J usage is TRBJ2-2; TCRdb selects TRBD1, and the lack of DNA leaves this call unchecked. The CDR3 covers 12 residues. Germline CDR1 and CDR2: MNHNY and SVGAGI (reference sequence). The CDR3 spells CASNRVGGELFF.

The V and J genes are TRBV29-1 and TRBJ2-7. The germline V gene encodes CDR1 SQVTM and CDR2 ANQGSEA. This CDR3 has 11 residues. The CDR3 loop reads CSASRAYEQYF.

The CDR3 region is CASGQGSYETQYF. The chain couples TRBV5-1 to TRBJ2-5; TCRdb calls TRBD1, which cannot be checked without DNA. Germline CDR1 reads SGHRS; CDR2 reads YFSETQ. The CDR3 covers 13 residues.

CDR3 region: CASSLEGQGSNIQYF. The V call is TRBV11-2, the J call TRBJ2-4; TCRdb picks TRBD1, but there is no DNA to check that call. The germline CDR1 and CDR2 sequences are SGHAT and FQNNGV. This CDR3 comprises 15 residues.

The V call is TRBV25-1, the J call TRBJ1-1. The CDR3 length is 11 residues. Germline lookup yields CDR1 MGHDK and CDR2 SYGVNS. The CDR3 region is CASSAGLEAFF.

The chain couples TRBV5-1 to TRBJ1-1; as DNA is missing, the TRBD1 call by TCRdb cannot be tested. CDR3 length equals 16 residues. The germline V gene encodes CDR1 SGHRS and CDR2 YFSETQ. The CDR3 spells CASSLDGTALNTEAFF.

The chain combines TRBV12-3 or TRBV12-4 with TRBJ2-7; TCRdb's assignment of TRBD1 cannot be checked, as there is no DNA. The CDR3 contains 13 residues. CDR3: CASSVTGSYEQYF.